This TCR beta chain was recorded in a study of PD-L1 blockade in urothelial cancer. On the study more broadly: Analyses were performed on blood at 3 weeks after treatment start (the second dose) and at 6 weeks.

The repertoire was sequenced with immunoSEQ multiplex PCR; TCRdb's copy has only in-frame clones and lacks some. The sample has 85,000 to 90,000 clones; 85% to 90% are singletons. Time point in this sample: pretreatment peripheral blood. This CDR3 comprises 15 residues. J gave up 3 bases and V 2 bases, and 3 bases lay outside the gene matches. Per germline, CDR1 SNHLY and CDR2 FYNNEI. This receptor was taken from a man in his fifties or sixties with urothelial cancer. The sample consisted of PBMCs, taken around atezolizumab (anti-PD-L1) treatment. V is TRBV2 and J is TRBJ2-1; the match to TRBD2 covers 8 bases. CDR3 nucleotides: TGTGCCAGCAGTGAAATCGCGGGGGGCTACAATGAGCAGTTCTTC. The encoded protein is CASSEIAGGYNEQFF.